This T cell receptor (beta chain) was found in a study of shared clonotypes between healthy human individuals. Only in-frame clones appear in the TCRdb table, and some are missing; sequencing was by immunoSEQ multiplex PCR. The sample lists 2 million to 2.5 million clones, roughly 95% occurring once. V was pared by 3 bases and J by 5 bases, with 13 bases between. Germline-derived CDR1 and CDR2 are KGHSH and LQKENI. The CDR3 extends over 14 amino acids. As to this clone: The antigen is not known.

Study-wide results and caveats: Few donors restricted represented genetic and exposure-history diversity. Some naive CD4 clonotypes, around 5%, turned up in common across several donors.

The chain is built from TRBV18 and TRBJ1-1; D uncertain. The TCR was taken from a man aged 18 to 29 in good health. Specimen: naive CD4+ T cells sorted from blood. Documented subset: CD45RA+ positively selected. CDR3 in amino acids: CASSPLSMGTEAFF. DNA of the CDR3: TGTGCCAGCTCACCTCTTTCGATGGGGACTGAAGCTTTCTTT.